Below, 24 T cell receptor beta chains from the same sample are listed, as sequenced in a study of cytomegalovirus exposure and HLA in healthy donors. PCR primers comprised 60 Vbeta and 13 Jbeta primers. TCRdb's table, derived via immunoSEQ multiplex PCR, lists solely in-frame clones and lacks some. This table has roughly 76,000 clones, 65% to 80% appearing once. Sequencing was done on a sample of PBMCs. The receptors were gathered from a young man in good health and CMV-seronegative.

This chain connects TRBV5-6 to TRBJ2-5; 8 positions agree with TRBD1. CDR3 length: 15 amino acids. The V segment lost 0 bases and the J segment 4 bases; nucleotides outside the gene matches: 5. Germline V lookup: CDR1 SGHDT, CDR2 YYEEEE. The CDR3 bases are TGTGCCAGCAGCTTGGGACAGGGGTGGGCAGAGACCCAGTACTTC. Amino acid sequence: CASSLGQGWAETQYF.

The rearrangement uses TRBV13 and TRBJ1-1, with D possibly matching TRBD1 (5 bases). CDR1 is PRHDT, CDR2 FYEKMQ, per germline (reference sequence). CDR3 length: 14 residues. The V and J ends lost 0 bases and 5 bases respectively, with 10 bases between them. CDR3 coding DNA: TGTGCCAGCAGCTTAGGGGCAGGGAGGACTGAAGCTTTCTTT. Translated: CASSLGAGRTEAFF.

The chain joins TRBV11-2 to TRBJ2-2; possibly TRBD1 for D (6 bases). Germline V gene lookup returns CDR1 SGHAT and CDR2 FQNNGV. The germline V and J ends were trimmed by 5 bases and 4 bases, with 23 bases remaining between them. This CDR3 is 18 amino acids long. CDR3 coding DNA: TGTGCCAGCAGCGCATTTTATGGGGGCAACCGTGTCACCGGGGAGCTGTTTTTT. It is translated as CASSAFYGGNRVTGELFF. Looking up the rest from reference TRBV11-2 and TRBJ2-2 gives the full variable domain: EAGVAQSPRYKIIEKRQSVAFWCNPISGHATLYWYQQILGQGPKLLIQFQNNGVVDDSQLPKDRFSAERLKGVDSTLKIQPAKLEDSAVYLCASSAFYGGNRVTGELFFGEGSRLTVL.

The CDR3 loop is CASSSPLGGRSSNQPQHF. The DNA of the CDR3 is TGTGCCAGTAGTTCCCCACTCGGAGGGAGGTCCAGCAATCAGCCCCAGCATTTT. The gene calls are TRBV19 and TRBJ1-5; no definite D call. Germline CDR1 and CDR2: LNHDA and SQIVND (reference sequence). Trimming removed 5 bases from V and 1 base from J, with 21 bases in between. This CDR3 has 18 residues.

The chain uses TRBV4-1 and TRBJ2-1; TRBD1 agrees at 7 bases. Germline-derived CDR1 and CDR2 are MGHRA and YSYEKL. Trimming removed 0 bases from V and 8 bases from J; junction bases left unmatched: 16. This CDR3 is built from 18 residues. The CDR3 region is CASSQDRFGRGNSDEQFF. The CDR3 DNA sequence: TGCGCCAGCAGCCAAGATCGATTTGGCAGGGGGAACTCAGATGAGCAGTTCTTC.

This sequence joins TRBV19 and TRBJ2-7; tentatively, D is TRBD1 (5 bases). V gave up 0 bases and J gave up 0 bases, with 9 bases separating them. The CDR3 consists of 15 residues. In germline, CDR1 is LNHDA, CDR2 SQIVND (reference sequence). The CDR3 reads CASSIDPRGSYEQYF. CDR3 DNA: TGTGCCAGTAGTATAGATCCAAGGGGCTCCTACGAGCAGTACTTC.

As DNA, the CDR3 is TGTGCCAGCAGGTCTACAGGGGTAGAGACCCAGTACTTC. Residues: CASRSTGVETQYF. J is TRBJ2-5 and V is TRBV6-5; 7 bases match TRBD1. CDR1 and CDR2 (germline): MNHEY, SVGAGI. V shed 6 bases, J shed 4 bases, and the junction held 5 bases outside the gene matches. This CDR3 has 13 residues.

As for this clone: Compared with germline, one end of the junction differs, possibly owing to a read error. The chain combines TRBV7-7 with TRBJ2-5; perhaps TRBD2 as D (5 bases). Germline lookup yields CDR1 SSHAT and CDR2 FNYEAQ (reference sequence). The CDR3 length is 14 residues. The DNA for the CDR3 is TGTGCTAGCAGCTTAGGGAGCACTAAAGAGACCCAGTACTTC. Translation gives CASSLGSTKETQYF.

This clone was recorded once. The chain combines TRBV19 with TRBJ2-1; D may be TRBD1 (6 bases). CDR1 and CDR2 from the germline V gene are LNHDA and SQIVND (reference sequence). This CDR3 region has 13 residues. Trimming took off 9 bases at V and 8 bases at J, with 17 bases between the two ends. In DNA form, the CDR3 reads TGTGCCAGCTCATTCCGGTCAGGGGATGAGCAGTTCTTC. Translation gives CASSFRSGDEQFF.

This clone has just one count. The gene calls are TRBV19 and TRBJ2-7, with D unresolved. The ends were cut back, 5 bases at V and 5 bases at J, with 13 bases in the middle. CDR3 size: 13 residues. Germline V gene sequence: CDR1 LNHDA, CDR2 SQIVND (reference sequence). In DNA, the CDR3 is TGTGCCAGTAGTCCTACAGAGACGCACGAGCAGTACTTC. Its translation is CASSPTETHEQYF. Looking up the rest from reference TRBV19 and TRBJ2-7 gives the full variable domain: DGGITQSPKYLFRKEGQNVTLSCEQNLNHDAMYWYRQDPGQGLRLIYYSQIVNDFQKGDIAEGYSVSREKKESFPLTVTSAQKNPTAFYLCASSPTETHEQYFGPGTRLTVT.

This chain links TRBV4-1 with TRBJ1-5, with 11 bases that match TRBD1. Germline CDR1 reads MGHRA; CDR2 reads YSYEKL. The CDR3 is made up of 15 amino acids. V shed 4 bases, J shed 3 bases, and the junction held 2 bases outside the gene matches. The CDR3 region is CASSPDRGHNQPQHF. In DNA, the CDR3 is TGCGCCAGCAGCCCGGACAGGGGGCACAATCAGCCCCAGCATTTT.

Note on this clone: The junction does not match germline at one end; this may be a read error. The CDR3 here is CSSSLSGVGDEQYF. CDR3 DNA: TGTTCCAGCAGCTTATCGGGGGTCGGGGACGAGCAGTACTTC. The chain has TRBV7-9 and TRBJ2-7; D may be TRBD2 (6 bases). This CDR3 comprises 14 residues. Germline values: CDR1 SEHNR, CDR2 FQNEAQ (reference sequence).

The V call is TRBV6-1, the J call TRBJ1-4; TRBD1 matches 12 bases. Germline V gene sequence: CDR1 MNHNS, CDR2 SASEGT. Unmatched junction bases numbered 9, after V lost 6 bases and J lost 10 bases. There are 15 residues in the CDR3. The CDR3: CASSESGTGGRKLFF. The CDR3 DNA reads as TGTGCCAGCAGCGAAAGCGGGACAGGGGGCAGAAAACTGTTTTTT.

Only a few counts were recorded for this clone. At the DNA level, this CDR3 is encoded by other sequences in the same sample as well. The V call is TRBV7-9, the J call TRBJ1-4; 8 positions agree with TRBD1. The germline gives CDR1 SEHNR, CDR2 FQNEAQ (reference sequence). The CDR3 contains 14 residues. The ends lost 5 bases at V and 4 bases at J; junction bases unmatched: 3. CDR3 nucleotide sequence: TGTGCCAGCAGCGAAGGACAGGGTAATGAAAAACTGTTTTTT. It translates to CASSEGQGNEKLFF.

The chain is built from TRBV9 and TRBJ2-3; D ambiguous. CDR1 and CDR2 from the germline V gene are SGDLS and YYNGEE. V was cut by 4 bases and J by 2 bases, with 8 bases left in between. This CDR3 region has 13 residues. CDR3 in amino acids: CASSPAITDTQYF. CDR3 DNA: TGTGCCAGCAGCCCAGCGATCACAGATACGCAGTATTTT.

J is TRBJ2-1 and V is TRBV7-3; TRBD2 aligns across 7 bases. The CDR3 extends over 16 amino acids. After removal of 6 bases from V and 7 bases from J, the junction contained 15 bases not matched to a gene. From germline, CDR1 is SGHTA and CDR2 FQGTGA. This chain's CDR3 is CASSLEVAGERNEQFF. For the CDR3, the DNA is TGTGCCAGCAGTTTAGAGGTGGCGGGGGAGAGGAATGAGCAGTTCTTC. Full variable domain (rest looked up from reference TRBV7-3 and TRBJ2-1): GAGVSQTPSNKVTEKGKYVELRCDPISGHTALYWYRQSLGQGPEFLIYFQGTGAADDSGLPNDRFFAVRPEGSVSTLKIQRTERGDSAVYLCASSLEVAGERNEQFFGPGTRLTVL.

The chain employs TRBV30 and TRBJ1-5; a weak D match, TRBD1 (6 bases). Germline V CDR1 and CDR2: GTSNPN, SVGIG (reference sequence). Trimming shortened V by 3 bases and J by 1 base, and 13 bases separated the two germline ends. The CDR3 consists of 15 residues. The CDR3 bases are TGTGCCTGGAGGATACAGGGAGGGAGCAATCAGCCCCAGCATTTT. Protein: CAWRIQGGSNQPQHF.

This clone was detected once. The chain couples TRBV7-3 to TRBJ2-2; 8 bases agree with TRBD2. V lost 5 bases to trimming and J lost 5 bases; unmatched junction nucleotides: 7. This CDR3 contains 15 residues. Germline assignment: CDR1 SGHTA and CDR2 FQGTGA. The CDR3 protein is CASSLGGGLTGELFF. The CDR3 nucleotides are TGTGCCAGCAGCCTCGGGGGGGGTCTGACCGGGGAGCTGTTTTTT.

This sequence joins TRBV5-1 and TRBJ1-4; D is uncertain. Trimming removed 4 bases from V and 7 bases from J, with 14 bases in between. The CDR3 is 14 residues long. Germline V CDR1 and CDR2: SGHRS, YFSETQ. Written as DNA, the CDR3 is TGCGCCAGCAGCCAACGGGGAGGGTCTGAAAAACTGTTTTTT. It encodes CASSQRGGSEKLFF.

This clone occurred a few times. This CDR3 is CASSQDSGQIYGYTF. The CDR3 nucleotides are TGCGCCAGCAGCCAAGATTCGGGACAGATATATGGCTACACCTTC. The chain recombines TRBV4-1 with TRBJ1-2; TRBD1 matches 7 bases. V shed 0 bases, J shed 5 bases, and the junction held 6 bases outside the gene matches. The germline V gene encodes CDR1 MGHRA and CDR2 YSYEKL. CDR3 length equals 15 residues.

The chain has TRBV5-1 and TRBJ1-4; maybe TRBD1 (6 bases). V lost 1 base and J lost 6, with 13 bases in between. The CDR3 spans 15 residues. CDR1 is SGHRS, CDR2 YFSETQ, per germline. The CDR3 nucleotides are TGCGCCAGCAGCTTGAACGGGGGGGCGCATGAAAAACTGTTTTTT. Its translation: CASSLNGGAHEKLFF.

This chain connects TRBV5-4 to TRBJ1-6; TRBD1 is a possible D gene (5 bases). Germline CDR1 reads SGHNT; CDR2 reads YYREEE (reference sequence). The V and J ends lost 4 bases and 6 bases respectively, with 17 bases between them. The CDR3 extends over 16 amino acids. As DNA, the CDR3 is TGTGCCAGCAGCCTAGGGAGGGGTATAGGTAATTCACCCCTCCACTTT. Translated, it gives CASSLGRGIGNSPLHF.

V usage is TRBV6-5 and J usage is TRBJ1-3; D may be TRBD1 (6 bases). Trimming shortened V by 6 bases and J by 4 bases, and 16 bases separated the two germline ends. Germline lookup yields CDR1 MNHEY and CDR2 SVGAGI. The CDR3 contains 15 residues. Here the CDR3 reads CASSMDSSEGNTIYF. In nucleotides, the CDR3 is TGTGCCAGCAGCATGGACAGTTCGGAAGGAAACACCATATATTTT.

This clone was counted only a few times. The chain couples TRBV5-1 to TRBJ1-2; maybe TRBD1 (5 bases). Trimming took off 0 bases at V and 8 bases at J, with 14 bases between the two ends. Germline V gene sequence: CDR1 SGHRS, CDR2 YFSETQ. CDR3 length: 14 residues. This chain's CDR3 is CASSLAQGTEGYTF. The CDR3, as DNA: TGCGCCAGCAGCTTGGCGCAGGGTACGGAAGGCTACACCTTC.